Listed here are 32 T cell receptor beta chains from one sample, sequenced in a study of CD8 T cells in ankylosing spondylitis. Study-level points and caveats: A motif in TCR beta, a set of eight highly homologous variants, appeared characteristic of ankylosing spondylitis blood.

TCRdb re-analysed the 5' RACE reads in MiXCR, keeping a single row per CDR3 protein. The data show approximately 400,000 distinct CDR3 sequences, with roughly 25% seen just once and 0.89% held by the top ten. The antigens for these receptors are not known. The sample consisted of blood, either unsorted or a sorted T cell fraction (not recorded which). The origin of the receptors is a male donor with ankylosing spondylitis.

The chain is built from TRBV4-1 and TRBJ2-7; no clear D. V was shortened by 4 bases and J by 3 bases, with 13 bases between the two germline ends. Germline CDR1 is MGHRA and CDR2 is YSYEKL. There are 14 residues in the CDR3. CDR3 coding DNA: TGCGCCAGCAGCCGCCTCGTTCTGGGCTACGAGCAGTACGTC. Its translation is CASSRLVLGYEQYV.

This clonotype was picked up a small number of times. J is TRBJ2-1 and V is TRBV12-3 or TRBV12-4; a weak D match, TRBD2 (6 bases). The V end lost 6 bases, the J end lost 1 base, and 16 bases lay between the germline ends. The CDR3 has 16 residues. The CDR3 coding sequence is TGTGCCAGCAGCAGCGGAGGGTCGAAATCCTACAATGAGCAGTTCTTC. It translates to CASSSGGSKSYNEQFF.

This clonotype showed up just a few times. This rearrangement joins TRBV12-3 or TRBV12-4 to TRBJ2-5; the match to TRBD1 covers 7 bases. V was clipped by 3 bases and J by 9 bases; unmatched bases: 7. The CDR3 contains 13 residues. CDR3 DNA: TGTGCCAGCAGTTTTCTCGAGGGGGCGGCCCAGTACTTC. The encoded protein is CASSFLEGAAQYF.

J is TRBJ2-2 and V is TRBV5-1; possible D gene TRBD2, 5 bases. The CDR3 totals 15 residues. Trimming pared 1 base from V and 4 bases from J, leaving 11 bases between. Germline CDR1 and CDR2: SGHRS and YFSETQ. CDR3 residues: CASSLLDAGTGELFF. CDR3 coding DNA: TGCGCCAGCAGCTTGTTAGACGCGGGCACCGGGGAGCTGTTTTTT. The full variable domain, its missing parts supplied by reference TRBV5-1 and TRBJ2-2, is KAGVTQTPRYLIKTRGQQVTLSCSPISGHRSVSWYQQTPGQGLQFLFEYFSETQRNKGNFPGRFSGRQFSNSRSEMNVSTLELGDSALYLCASSLLDAGTGELFFGEGSRLTVL.

CDR3 region: CATSDSGTLTYEQYF. CDR3 DNA: TGTGCCACCAGTGATTCCGGGACGCTAACCTACGAGCAGTACTTC. The chain employs TRBV24-1 and TRBJ2-7, with D perhaps being TRBD1 or TRBD2 (5 bases each). Looked up from germline, CDR1 is KGHDR and CDR2 is SFDVKD. V shed 2 bases and J shed 2 bases, with 12 bases lying between them. The CDR3 sequence is 15 residues long.

The chain couples TRBV5-6 to TRBJ2-3; TRBD2 matches at 7 bases. CDR3 length: 16 amino acids. Germline assignment: CDR1 SGHDT and CDR2 YYEEEE. With V trimmed by 4 bases and J by 3 bases, 11 bases remained unmatched. CDR3 sequence reads: CASSAGFVGGTDTQYF. DNA for the CDR3: TGTGCCAGCAGCGCGGGGTTTGTGGGAGGGACAGATACGCAGTATTTT.

V and J are TRBV20-1 and TRBJ2-1, with D possibly being TRBD1 or TRBD2 (6 bases each). Trimming stripped 6 bases from V and 5 bases from J, with 20 bases between. This CDR3 region has 15 residues. The germline V gene encodes CDR1 DFQATT and CDR2 SNEGSKA (reference sequence). CDR3 residues: CSAGTREIFDNEQFF. For the CDR3, the DNA is TGCAGTGCCGGGACACGGGAGATTTTCGACAATGAGCAGTTCTTC.

This sequence joins TRBV7-2 and TRBJ2-3, with 7 bases that match TRBD2. The germline gives CDR1 SGHTA, CDR2 FQGNSA. V trimming: 3 bases; J trimming: 1 base; junction bases outside the gene matches: 4. The CDR3 covers 15 residues. The CDR3 loop is CASSFFAGGTDTQYF. In DNA, the CDR3 is TGTGCCAGCAGCTTTTTCGCGGGAGGCACAGATACGCAGTATTTT. The full variable domain, rest sourced from reference TRBV7-2 and TRBJ2-3, is GAGVSQSPSNKVTEKGKDVELRCDPISGHTALYWYRQSLGQGLEFLIYFQGNSAPDKSGLPSDRFSAERTGGSVSTLTIQRTQQEDSAVYLCASSFFAGGTDTQYFGPGTRLTVL.

This clonotype showed up many times. This chain uses TRBV3-1 with TRBJ1-5; 8 bases are a match to TRBD1. The CDR3 has 15 residues. Trimming cost V 4 bases and J 0 bases; bases outside gene matches: 2. Germline V lookup: CDR1 LGHDT, CDR2 YNNKEL (reference sequence). Written as DNA, the CDR3 is TGTGCCAGCAGCCCCGGGACAGGTAGCAATCAGCCCCAGCATTTT. Translation: CASSPGTGSNQPQHF.

This clonotype was detected a few times. The chain carries TRBV5-1 and TRBJ1-1, with D unclear. The CDR3 consists of 13 residues. Between the trimmed V and J ends, which lost 4 bases and 2 bases, there was a span of 9 bases. Germline CDR1 reads SGHRS; CDR2 reads YFSETQ. The CDR3 region has the DNA TGCGCCAGCAGCATCGGGGAAAACACTGAAGCTTTCTTT. This gives the protein CASSIGENTEAFF.

This clonotype was found a few times. This chain links TRBV6-4 with TRBJ2-1; D is possibly TRBD1 (6 bases). Germline assignment: CDR1 MRHNA and CDR2 SNTAGT. Trimming pared 2 bases from V and 2 bases from J, leaving 10 bases between. This CDR3 is built from 15 residues. The CDR3 region is CASSDSRTAYNEQFF. In DNA form, the CDR3 reads TGTGCCAGCAGTGACAGTAGGACAGCCTACAATGAGCAGTTCTTC.

CDR3 nucleotide sequence: TGCGCCAGCAGCTTGGTAGCGGGAGCTGGCGGGGAGCTGTTTTTT. Protein sequence: CASSLVAGAGGELFF. The chain recombines TRBV5-1 with TRBJ2-2, with 9 bases aligning to TRBD2. V lost 0 bases and J lost 7; bases outside the gene matches: 4. The CDR3 runs to 15 residues. CDR1 and CDR2 (germline): SGHRS, YFSETQ.

The chain is built from TRBV2 and TRBJ2-3, with D possibly matching TRBD2 (7 bases). The germline gives CDR1 SNHLY, CDR2 FYNNEI. The V gene lost 8 bases and the J gene lost 1 base, with 19 bases spanning the gap. The length of the CDR3 is 16 residues. CDR3 loop: CASGGASGTRTDTQYF. Here the CDR3 DNA reads TGTGCCAGCGGGGGGGCTAGCGGAACCCGCACAGATACGCAGTATTTT.

This chain connects TRBV7-6 to TRBJ1-5; D is perhaps TRBD1 (6 bases). This CDR3 is built from 14 residues. CDR1 and CDR2 from the germline V gene are SGHVS and FNYEAQ. V was pared by 5 bases and J by 3 bases, with 11 bases between. CDR3 sequence: CASSADSNNQPQHF. In nucleotides, the CDR3 is TGTGCCAGCAGCGCGGACAGTAACAATCAGCCCCAGCATTTT.

The rearrangement joins TRBV29-1 to TRBJ1-3; D gene uncertain. In germline, CDR1 is SQVTM, CDR2 ANQGSEA. The V end was cut by 6 bases, the J end by 0 bases, with 15 bases between. This CDR3 spans 15 amino acids. The DNA of the CDR3 is TGCAGCGTCGGCGCGGTAGGGAGCTCTGGAAACACCATATATTTT. It yields the protein CSVGAVGSSGNTIYF.

The chain is built from TRBV5-1 and TRBJ2-5; D ambiguous. The length of the CDR3 is 13 residues. Germline CDR1 and CDR2: SGHRS and YFSETQ. V lost 7 bases, J lost 5 bases, and 15 bases lay in between. CDR3 amino acids: CASVDVLGETQYF. For the CDR3, the DNA is TGCGCCAGCGTGGACGTACTGGGGGAGACCCAGTACTTC.

The chain employs TRBV12-3 or TRBV12-4 and TRBJ1-1; maybe TRBD1 (6 bases). The CDR3 sequence is 14 residues long. Trimming shortened V by 3 bases and J by 1 base, and 9 bases separated the two germline ends. The CDR3 loop is CASSFDRRNTEAFF. The CDR3 nucleotides read TGTGCCAGCAGTTTCGACAGGCGGAACACTGAAGCTTTCTTT.

This chain connects TRBV7-2 to TRBJ2-1; the D gene could be TRBD1 or TRBD2 (5 bases each). The CDR3 sequence is 14 residues long. V shed 5 bases and J shed 6 bases, with 14 bases lying between them. Germline lookup yields CDR1 SGHTA and CDR2 FQGNSA. The CDR3 DNA follows: TGTGCCAGCAGCGAGGGGCTAGCAGTCAATGAGCAGTTCTTC. Translating gives CASSEGLAVNEQFF.

The CDR3 here is CASSEDGRVNYGYTF. The CDR3 DNA is TGTGCCAGCAGTGAGGACGGGAGAGTTAACTATGGCTACACCTTC. The rearrangement joins TRBV6-1 to TRBJ1-2, with unresolved D. The germline V gene encodes CDR1 MNHNS and CDR2 SASEGT. The length of the CDR3 is 15 residues. Trimming left V 3 bases short and J 1 base short, with 12 bases between.

The chain uses TRBV20-1 and TRBJ2-3; D may correspond to TRBD1 or TRBD2 (6 bases each). V lost 5 bases, J lost 1 base, and 16 bases lay in between. Looked up from germline, CDR1 is DFQATT and CDR2 is SNEGSKA (reference sequence). The CDR3 is made up of 15 amino acids. CDR3 nucleotide sequence: TGCAGTGCTCCCTTGGGGGGCTCCCGCACAGATACGCAGTATTTT. Protein sequence: CSAPLGGSRTDTQYF.

V gene TRBV20-1 combines with J gene TRBJ2-3; 9 bases line up with TRBD2. V dropped 3 bases and J dropped 8; count of bases not matched to a gene: 9. This CDR3 contains 14 residues. The germline V gene encodes CDR1 DFQATT and CDR2 SNEGSKA (reference sequence). The CDR3 here is CSASPSGMGLTQYF. The CDR3, as DNA: TGCAGTGCTAGTCCTAGCGGGATGGGCCTTACGCAGTATTTT.

V usage is TRBV4-1 and J usage is TRBJ2-3, with 15 bases identical to TRBD2. Germline assignment: CDR1 MGHRA and CDR2 YSYEKL. The CDR3 is 18 amino acids. Germline trimming cut 3 bases from V and 4 bases from J; bases unmatched to any gene: 8. The CDR3 reads CASSHYGLAGGGADTQYF. The CDR3 DNA reads as TGCGCCAGCAGCCACTACGGACTAGCGGGAGGGGGAGCAGATACGCAGTATTTT.

This clonotype was counted only a few times. This chain joins TRBV6-1 and TRBJ1-1; no clear D gene. This CDR3 contains 13 residues. V dropped 4 bases and J dropped 5 bases, with 11 bases sitting between them. Germline V gives CDR1 MNHNS, CDR2 SASEGT. CDR3 sequence: CASSGHGNTEAFF. As DNA, the CDR3 is TGTGCCAGCAGTGGCCATGGGAATACTGAAGCTTTCTTT.

The chain couples TRBV7-9 to TRBJ1-2, with 7 nucleotides matching TRBD1. Trimming cost V 8 bases and J 4 bases; bases outside gene matches: 10. CDR3 length equals 14 residues. The germline gives CDR1 SEHNR, CDR2 FQNEAQ (reference sequence). CDR3 nucleotides: TGTGCCAGCGAAGACCAGGGGGTTTCCTATGGCTACACCTTC. It specifies CASEDQGVSYGYTF.

There are a few counts of this clonotype. The chain employs TRBV5-1 and TRBJ2-2; D remains ambiguous. The germline V and J ends were trimmed by 5 bases and 2 bases, with 10 bases remaining between them. CDR1 and CDR2 (germline): SGHRS, YFSETQ. This CDR3 is built from 14 residues. The CDR3 bases are TGCGCCAGCAGGAAGGAACCCAACACCGGGGAGCTGTTTTTT. Translating it yields CASRKEPNTGELFF.

V is TRBV20-1 and J is TRBJ2-5; 8 bases are a match to TRBD2. The trim removed 7 bases at V and 0 bases at J, leaving 1 base unmatched. Germline V CDR1 and CDR2: DFQATT, SNEGSKA (reference sequence). This CDR3 has 12 amino acids. In DNA, the CDR3 is TGCAGTGTAGCGGGGAACCAAGAGACCCAGTACTTC. Protein: CSVAGNQETQYF.

The V call is TRBV3-1, the J call TRBJ2-1; 7 bases line up with TRBD1. CDR1 and CDR2 (germline): LGHDT, YNNKEL (reference sequence). The J segment lost 1 base and the V segment lost 3 bases, leaving 3 bases of the junction unmatched. This CDR3 comprises 15 residues. CDR3 loop: CASSHQGQSYNEQFF. CDR3 coding DNA: TGTGCCAGCAGCCATCAGGGACAGTCCTACAATGAGCAGTTCTTC.

This clonotype was counted a few times. The chain uses TRBV20-1 and TRBJ2-3; possibly TRBD2 for D (5 bases). V was trimmed by 4 bases and J by 2 bases, leaving 10 bases between them. This CDR3 spans 13 amino acids. Per the germline V gene, CDR1 is DFQATT and CDR2 is SNEGSKA (reference sequence). This CDR3 reads CSATLTTTDTQYF. The CDR3 nucleotides read TGCAGTGCTACTTTGACTACCACAGATACGCAGTATTTT.

This clonotype showed up just a few times. The chain employs TRBV7-6 and TRBJ1-1; D call uncertain. CDR1 is SGHVS, CDR2 FNYEAQ, per germline. V lost 5 bases, J lost 1 base, and 14 bases lay in between. CDR3 length: 15 residues. The CDR3 DNA follows: TGTGCCAGCAGCCTCCCTCGGGGAGGGAACACTGAAGCTTTCTTT. It translates to CASSLPRGGNTEAFF. Supplemented by reference TRBV7-6 and TRBJ1-1, the full variable domain reads GAGVSQSPRYKVTKRGQDVALRCDPISGHVSLYWYRQALGQGPEFLTYFNYEAQQDKSGLPNDRFSAERPEGSISTLTIQRTEQRDSAMYRCASSLPRGGNTEAFFGQGTRLTVV.

The sample holds a few counts of this clonotype. The chain links TRBV10-3 to TRBJ2-3; TRBD2 matches 8 bases. The germline V gene has CDR1 ENHRY and CDR2 SYGVKD. Trimming cost V 3 bases and J 7 bases; bases outside gene matches: 12. CDR3 size: 16 residues. CDR3 in amino acids: CAISDPAGGIHNTQYF. The CDR3, as DNA: TGTGCCATCAGTGATCCCGCGGGAGGAATACACAATACGCAGTATTTT.

This clonotype was seen a handful of times. The chain has TRBV2 and TRBJ1-1; D unresolved. In germline, CDR1 is SNHLY, CDR2 FYNNEI. V was cut by 0 bases and J by 5 bases, with 7 bases left in between. The CDR3 runs 13 residues. CDR3 nucleotides: TGTGCCAGCAGTGAAGCGCTCGGGACTGAAGCTTTCTTT. This translates into CASSEALGTEAFF.

This clonotype was picked up many times. This CDR3 is CASSLRVANTEAFF. The CDR3 bases are TGCGCCAGCAGCTTAAGAGTTGCGAACACTGAAGCTTTCTTT. V is TRBV5-1 and J is TRBJ1-1; D remains unclear. This CDR3 is built from 14 residues. Trimming removed 2 bases at V and 1 base at J, with 9 bases between. Germline CDR1 and CDR2: SGHRS and YFSETQ.